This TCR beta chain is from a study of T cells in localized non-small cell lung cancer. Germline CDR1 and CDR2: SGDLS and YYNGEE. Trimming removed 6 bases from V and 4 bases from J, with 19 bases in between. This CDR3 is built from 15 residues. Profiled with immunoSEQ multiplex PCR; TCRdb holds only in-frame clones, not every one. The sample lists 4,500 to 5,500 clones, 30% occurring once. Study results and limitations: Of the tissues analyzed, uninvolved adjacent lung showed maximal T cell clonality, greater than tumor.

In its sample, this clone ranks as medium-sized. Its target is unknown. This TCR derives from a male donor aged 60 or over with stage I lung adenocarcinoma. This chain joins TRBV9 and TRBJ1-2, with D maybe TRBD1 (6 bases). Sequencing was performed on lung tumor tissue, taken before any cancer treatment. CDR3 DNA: TGTGCCAGCACGTACCCGGGGGCAGGCCCCTATGGCTACACCTTC. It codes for CASTYPGAGPYGYTF.